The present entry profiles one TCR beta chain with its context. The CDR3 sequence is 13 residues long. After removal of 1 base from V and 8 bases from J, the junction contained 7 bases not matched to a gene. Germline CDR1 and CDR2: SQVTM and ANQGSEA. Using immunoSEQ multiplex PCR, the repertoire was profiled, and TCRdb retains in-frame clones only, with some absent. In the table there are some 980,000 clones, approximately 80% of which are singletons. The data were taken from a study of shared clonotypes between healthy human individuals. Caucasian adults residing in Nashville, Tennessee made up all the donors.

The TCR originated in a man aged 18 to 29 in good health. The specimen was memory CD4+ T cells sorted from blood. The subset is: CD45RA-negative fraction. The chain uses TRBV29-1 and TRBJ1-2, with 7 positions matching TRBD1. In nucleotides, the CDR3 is TGCAGCGTTGAAGGTGATAGGGGGCTAGGCTACACCTTC. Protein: CSVEGDRGLGYTF.